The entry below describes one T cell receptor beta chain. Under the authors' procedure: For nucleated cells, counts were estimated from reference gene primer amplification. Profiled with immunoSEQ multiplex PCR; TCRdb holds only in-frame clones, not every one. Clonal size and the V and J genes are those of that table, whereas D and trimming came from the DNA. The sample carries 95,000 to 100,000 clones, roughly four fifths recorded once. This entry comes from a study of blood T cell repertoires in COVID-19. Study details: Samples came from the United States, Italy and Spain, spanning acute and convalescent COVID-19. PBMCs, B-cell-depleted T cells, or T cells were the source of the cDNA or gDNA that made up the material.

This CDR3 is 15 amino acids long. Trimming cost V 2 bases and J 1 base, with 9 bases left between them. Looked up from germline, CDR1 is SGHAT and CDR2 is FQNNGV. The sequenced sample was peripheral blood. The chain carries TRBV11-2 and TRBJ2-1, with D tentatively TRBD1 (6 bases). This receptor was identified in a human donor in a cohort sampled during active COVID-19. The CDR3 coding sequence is TGTGCCAGCAGCTTATCGGACAGTTCCTACAATGAGCAGTTCTTC. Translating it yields CASSLSDSSYNEQFF.